What follows is one TCR beta chain and its context. This CDR3 has 16 amino acids. Looked up from germline, CDR1 is SGHTA and CDR2 is FQGNSA. V shed 1 base and J 1 base; nucleotides not matched to a gene: 4. In the PCR, 60 Vbeta and 13 Jbeta primers were used. The method was immunoSEQ multiplex PCR; TCRdb's version includes in-frame clones alone and lacks a portion of them. Here the sample spans more than 85,000 clones, about 73% being singletons. The sample belongs to a study of cytomegalovirus exposure and HLA in healthy donors. The chain couples TRBV7-2 to TRBJ2-5, with TRBD1 identical over 9 bases. Sequencing was carried out using PBMCs. The receptor was isolated from a woman aged 25 to 39 in good health and CMV-seronegative. The CDR3 here is CASSLVDRGVQETQYF. The CDR3, as DNA: TGTGCCAGCAGCTTAGTGGACAGGGGAGTCCAAGAGACCCAGTACTTC.